A selection of T cell receptor beta chains follows, all from one sample in a study of blood T cell repertoires in COVID-19. Measured with immunoSEQ multiplex PCR; TCRdb has only the in-frame clones, and not every one. This table has around 500,000 clones, approximately 91% appearing once. Sample: PBMCs or T cells enriched from blood (not recorded which). All receptors come from a woman aged 60 to 75 who had recovered from COVID-19. CDR3s include the opening cysteine and the closing phenylalanine or tryptophan. D genes are given only for firm matches. Clone size is shown for a subset of rows, as once, few, many or a class of expanded clone.

v_call,j_call,d_call,clone_size,cdr3_nt,cdr3_aa
TRBV4-1,TRBJ1-6,TRBD1,few,TGCGCCAGCAGCCAGATAGGACAGGCCCCGGCAATACCCCTCCACTTT,CASSQIGQAPAIPLHF
TRBV6-1,TRBJ2-1,.,.,TGTGCCAGCAGTGAAGTTGGACTGGCGACCAATGAGCAGTTCTTC,CASSEVGLATNEQFF
TRBV4-1,TRBJ1-4,.,once,TGCGCCAGCAGCCATGTCGTCAGATTGGAAAAACTGTTTTTT,CASSHVVRLEKLFF
TRBV5-1,TRBJ2-2,.,.,TGCGCCAGCAGCTTGTCACAGGGGAACACCGGGGAGCTGTTTTTT,CASSLSQGNTGELFF
TRBV19,TRBJ2-1,.,once,TGTGCCAGTAGTATTTCCATTAGCGGCCTTCGGTTCTTC,CASSISISGLRFF
TRBV11-3,TRBJ2-3,TRBD2,.,TGTGCCAGCAGCTTAAGGAGGACTAGCGGGGCGGTCACAGATACGCAGTATTTT,CASSLRRTSGAVTDTQYF
TRBV4-2,TRBJ2-3,.,.,TGTGCCAGCAGCCGCCAGGGTGGAACAGATACGCAGTATTTT,CASSRQGGTDTQYF
TRBV24-1,TRBJ2-1,.,.,TGTGCCACCAGTGACCCCGACAGTTATGAGCAGTTCTTC,CATSDPDSYEQFF
TRBV6-5,TRBJ2-3,TRBD2,.,TGTGCCAGCAGTTACAGGGGCGGGGGGTCCACAGATACGCAGTATTTT,CASSYRGGGSTDTQYF
TRBV12-5,TRBJ2-1,.,.,TGTGCTAGTGGTTTCGGTGGGGGGTACAATGAGCAGTTCTTC,CASGFGGGYNEQFF
TRBV12-3/TRBV12-4,TRBJ1-6,.,few,TGTGCCAGCAGTTTGACGAGGGATTCACCCCTCCACTTT,CASSLTRDSPLHF
TRBV18,TRBJ2-2,TRBD2,.,TGTGCCAGCGCCAGACTAGCGGGGGTCGCGAACACCGGGGAGCTGTTTTTT,CASARLAGVANTGELFF
TRBV13,TRBJ1-1,.,.,TGTGCCAGCAGTCTACGGGGGAGCACTGAAGCTTTCTTT,CASSLRGSTEAFF